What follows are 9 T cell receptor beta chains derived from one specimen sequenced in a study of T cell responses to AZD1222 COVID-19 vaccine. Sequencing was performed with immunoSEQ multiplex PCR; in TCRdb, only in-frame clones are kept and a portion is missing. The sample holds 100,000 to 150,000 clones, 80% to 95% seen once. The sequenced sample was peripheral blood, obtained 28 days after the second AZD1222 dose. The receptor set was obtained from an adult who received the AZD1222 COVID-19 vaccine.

This chain's CDR3 is CATSDSAGVSYNEQFF. In DNA form, the CDR3 reads TGTGCCACCAGTGATTCCGCAGGGGTCTCCTACAATGAGCAGTTCTTC. V gene TRBV24-1 combines with J gene TRBJ2-1, with D possibly matching TRBD1 (6 bases). V gave up 2 bases and J gave up 0 bases, with 10 bases separating them. CDR3 length: 16 amino acids. Germline V gene lookup returns CDR1 KGHDR and CDR2 SFDVKD.

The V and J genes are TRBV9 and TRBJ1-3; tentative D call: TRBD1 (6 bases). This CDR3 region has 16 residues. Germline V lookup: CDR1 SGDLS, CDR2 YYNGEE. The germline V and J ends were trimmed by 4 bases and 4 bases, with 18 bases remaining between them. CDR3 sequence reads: CASSTPGGGPGNTIYF. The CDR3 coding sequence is TGTGCCAGCAGCACCCCAGGAGGGGGGCCAGGAAACACCATATATTTT. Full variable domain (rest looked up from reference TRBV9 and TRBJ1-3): DSGVTQTPKHLITATGQRVTLRCSPRSGDLSVYWYQQSLDQGLQFLIQYYNGEERAKGNILERFSAQQFPDLHSELNLSSLELGDSALYFCASSTPGGGPGNTIYFGEGSWLTVV.

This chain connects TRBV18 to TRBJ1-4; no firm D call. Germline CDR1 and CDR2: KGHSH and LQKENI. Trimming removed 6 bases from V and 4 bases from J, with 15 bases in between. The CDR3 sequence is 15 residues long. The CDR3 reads CASSPTGGFNEKLFF. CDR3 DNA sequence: TGTGCCAGCTCTCCAACGGGCGGCTTTAATGAAAAACTGTTTTTT.

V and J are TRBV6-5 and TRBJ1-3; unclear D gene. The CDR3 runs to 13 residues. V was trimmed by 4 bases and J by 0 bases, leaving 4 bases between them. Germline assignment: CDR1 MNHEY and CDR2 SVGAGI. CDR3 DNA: TGTGCCAGCAGTTCGCTCTCTGGAAACACCATATATTTT. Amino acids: CASSSLSGNTIYF.

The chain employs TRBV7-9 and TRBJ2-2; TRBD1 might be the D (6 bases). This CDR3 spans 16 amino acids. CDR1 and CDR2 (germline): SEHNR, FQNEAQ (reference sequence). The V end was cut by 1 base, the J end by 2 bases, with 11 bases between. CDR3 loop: CASSLVGRGNTGELFF. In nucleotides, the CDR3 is TGTGCCAGCAGCTTAGTCGGCAGGGGCAACACCGGGGAGCTGTTTTTT.

Written as DNA, the CDR3 is TGTGCCAGCAGCTTGGGGTCCCGTAACACCCTCCACTTT. Its translation is CASSLGSRNTLHF. The J gene is TRBJ1-6, the V gene TRBV5-4; unclear D gene. V lost 0 bases and J lost 14, with 12 bases in between. Germline assignment: CDR1 SGHNT and CDR2 YYREEE (reference sequence). This CDR3 spans 13 amino acids.

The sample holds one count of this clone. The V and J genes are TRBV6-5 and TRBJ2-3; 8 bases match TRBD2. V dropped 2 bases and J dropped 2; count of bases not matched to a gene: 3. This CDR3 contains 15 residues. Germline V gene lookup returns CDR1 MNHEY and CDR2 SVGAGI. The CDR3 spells CASSYKRGPTDTQYF. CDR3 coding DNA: TGTGCCAGCAGTTACAAGCGGGGGCCCACAGATACGCAGTATTTT.

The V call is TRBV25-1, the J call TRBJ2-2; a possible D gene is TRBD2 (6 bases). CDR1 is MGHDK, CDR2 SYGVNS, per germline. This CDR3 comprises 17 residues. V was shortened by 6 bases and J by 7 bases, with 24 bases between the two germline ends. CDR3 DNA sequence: TGTGCCAGCAGAGAGCAGCCAGGGAGGTTCACCGGCGGGGAGCTGTTTTTT. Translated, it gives CASREQPGRFTGGELFF. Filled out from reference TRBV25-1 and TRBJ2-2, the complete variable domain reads EADIYQTPRYLVIGTGKKITLECSQTMGHDKMYWYQQDPGMELHLIHYSYGVNSTEKGDLSSESTVSRIRTEHFPLTLESARPSHTSQYLCASREQPGRFTGGELFFGEGSRLTVL.

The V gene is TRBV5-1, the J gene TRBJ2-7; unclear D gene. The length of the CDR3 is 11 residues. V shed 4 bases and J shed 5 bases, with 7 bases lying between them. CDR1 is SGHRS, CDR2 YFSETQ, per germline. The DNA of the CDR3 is TGCGCCAGCAGCACCGGAAACGAGCAGTACTTC. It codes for CASSTGNEQYF.